Listed below are T cell receptor beta chains from one sample, sequenced in a study of blood T cell repertoires in COVID-19. Produced via immunoSEQ multiplex PCR; TCRdb's table is partial and in-frame only. Of over 250,000 clones in the sample, about nine tenths were seen once. The sequenced sample was PBMCs or T cells enriched from blood (not recorded which). The receptor source for this set is a woman in her forties or fifties who had recovered from COVID-19. Each CDR3 is given with its conserved first and last residue. D genes are given only for firm matches. The listing skips clone size in some rows; elsewhere it reads once, few, many or a size class.

v_call: TRBV14; j_call: TRBJ2-1; clone_size: -; d_call: TRBD1; cdr3_aa: CASTLSGQGARNEQFF; cdr3_nt: TGTGCCAGCACCCTATCCGGACAGGGGGCACGCAATGAGCAGTTCTTC
v_call: TRBV27; j_call: TRBJ1-5; clone_size: -; d_call: -; cdr3_aa: CASSSREDQPQHF; cdr3_nt: TGTGCCAGCAGTTCCAGGGAGGATCAGCCCCAGCATTTT
v_call: TRBV10-3; j_call: TRBJ1-3; clone_size: -; d_call: -; cdr3_aa: CAISEAGSGNTIYF; cdr3_nt: TGTGCCATCAGTGAAGCCGGCTCTGGAAACACCATATATTTT
v_call: TRBV30; j_call: TRBJ1-1; clone_size: -; d_call: -; cdr3_aa: CAWSVAGSSPEAFF; cdr3_nt: TGTGCCTGGAGTGTAGCAGGGTCCAGCCCTGAAGCTTTCTTT
v_call: TRBV4-1; j_call: TRBJ2-2; clone_size: -; d_call: -; cdr3_aa: CASSQDRYGELFF; cdr3_nt: TGCGCCAGCAGCCAAGATCGTTACGGGGAGCTGTTTTTT
v_call: TRBV9; j_call: TRBJ1-3; clone_size: -; d_call: -; cdr3_aa: CASSVGLTGAGNTIYF; cdr3_nt: TGTGCCAGCAGCGTGGGTCTGACAGGAGCTGGAAACACCATATATTTT
v_call: TRBV19; j_call: TRBJ1-6; clone_size: -; d_call: TRBD1; cdr3_aa: CASSIRTGENSPLHF; cdr3_nt: TGTGCCAGTAGTATCAGGACAGGGGAGAATTCACCCCTCCACTTT
v_call: TRBV6-5; j_call: TRBJ1-6; clone_size: -; d_call: TRBD1; cdr3_aa: CASRYNRGWNSPLHF; cdr3_nt: TGTGCCAGCAGATATAACAGGGGATGGAATTCACCCCTCCACTTT
v_call: TRBV5-4; j_call: TRBJ2-2; clone_size: -; d_call: TRBD2; cdr3_aa: CASSAGLAEGAGELFF; cdr3_nt: TGTGCCAGCAGCGCGGGACTAGCGGAGGGGGCCGGGGAGCTGTTTTTT
v_call: TRBV11-2; j_call: TRBJ1-1; clone_size: -; d_call: -; cdr3_aa: CASSPRAPSEAFF; cdr3_nt: TGTGCCAGCAGCCCTCGCGCTCCCTCTGAAGCTTTCTTT
v_call: TRBV24-1; j_call: TRBJ2-2; clone_size: -; d_call: TRBD1; cdr3_aa: CATGWTGAQHAGELFF; cdr3_nt: TGTGCCACCGGCTGGACAGGAGCCCAACACGCCGGGGAGCTGTTTTTT
v_call: TRBV21-1; j_call: TRBJ2-5; clone_size: -; d_call: -; cdr3_aa: CASSNKILAGGDHGLYEVTQYF; cdr3_nt: TGTGCCAGCAGCAATAAGATTCTAGCGGGAGGGGATCATGGACTTTACGAAGTGACCCAGTACTTC
v_call: TRBV28; j_call: TRBJ2-2; clone_size: -; d_call: TRBD2; cdr3_aa: CASTAGGQVNTGELFF; cdr3_nt: TGTGCCAGCACTGCGGGAGGCCAAGTGAACACCGGGGAGCTGTTTTTT
v_call: TRBV7-2; j_call: TRBJ1-1; clone_size: few; d_call: -; cdr3_aa: CASSLRRAGTEAFF; cdr3_nt: TGTGCCAGCAGCTTACGACGGGCGGGTACTGAAGCTTTCTTT
v_call: TRBV6-2/TRBV6-3; j_call: TRBJ1-2; clone_size: -; d_call: -; cdr3_aa: CASSYSWGGYTF; cdr3_nt: TGTGCCAGCAGTTACTCGTGGGGCGGCTACACCTTC
v_call: TRBV20-1; j_call: TRBJ1-3; clone_size: -; d_call: -; cdr3_aa: CSASPIGNTIYF; cdr3_nt: TGCAGTGCTAGTCCCATCGGAAACACCATATATTTT
v_call: TRBV11-3; j_call: TRBJ2-1; clone_size: -; d_call: -; cdr3_aa: CASSLDNPAGNNEQFF; cdr3_nt: TGTGCCAGCAGCTTAGATAATCCGGCAGGGAACAATGAGCAGTTCTTC
v_call: TRBV7-6; j_call: TRBJ2-3; clone_size: -; d_call: TRBD2; cdr3_aa: CASSSVGGSSTDTQYF; cdr3_nt: TGTGCCAGCAGCTCGGTAGGCGGGAGTAGCACAGATACGCAGTATTTT
v_call: TRBV28; j_call: TRBJ2-7; clone_size: -; d_call: TRBD2; cdr3_aa: CASSFYKGTSGRTSYEQYF; cdr3_nt: TGTGCCAGCAGTTTCTATAAGGGGACTAGCGGGAGGACCTCCTACGAGCAGTACTTC
v_call: TRBV5-6; j_call: TRBJ2-3; clone_size: -; d_call: TRBD2; cdr3_aa: CASSFRPLAGTTDTQYF; cdr3_nt: TGTGCCAGCAGCTTTCGTCCTCTAGCGGGAACCACAGATACGCAGTATTTT
v_call: TRBV3-1/TRBV3-2; j_call: TRBJ1-1; clone_size: -; d_call: TRBD1; cdr3_aa: CASSKITGTGGPTEAFF; cdr3_nt: TGTGCCAGCAGCAAAATCACCGGGACAGGGGGTCCCACTGAAGCTTTCTTT
v_call: TRBV28; j_call: TRBJ1-1; clone_size: -; d_call: TRBD1; cdr3_aa: CASTPGGAKRSEAFF; cdr3_nt: TGTGCCAGCACGCCAGGGGGCGCGAAAAGGTCTGAAGCTTTCTTT
v_call: TRBV14; j_call: TRBJ2-7; clone_size: -; d_call: TRBD1; cdr3_aa: CASSRGQGKAYEQYF; cdr3_nt: TGTGCCAGCAGCCGGGGACAGGGGAAAGCCTACGAGCAGTACTTC
v_call: TRBV6-4; j_call: TRBJ2-3; clone_size: once; d_call: -; cdr3_aa: CASSPGGLVKTDTQYF; cdr3_nt: TGTGCCAGCAGCCCCGGGGGACTGGTAAAAACAGATACGCAGTATTTT
v_call: TRBV2; j_call: TRBJ1-5; clone_size: -; d_call: TRBD1; cdr3_aa: CASSADRERNQPQHF; cdr3_nt: TGTGCCAGCAGTGCCGACAGGGAACGCAATCAGCCCCAGCATTTT
v_call: TRBV28; j_call: TRBJ2-5; clone_size: -; d_call: -; cdr3_aa: CASSFGSLKTQYF; cdr3_nt: TGTGCCAGCAGTTTCGGTAGTCTAAAGACCCAGTACTTC
v_call: TRBV7-9; j_call: TRBJ2-7; clone_size: -; d_call: TRBD2; cdr3_aa: CASSSWTSGVSYEQYF; cdr3_nt: TGTGCCAGCAGCTCCTGGACTAGCGGGGTGTCCTACGAGCAGTACTTC
v_call: TRBV28; j_call: TRBJ1-4; clone_size: -; d_call: TRBD1; cdr3_aa: CASSLSQGASNEKLFF; cdr3_nt: TGTGCCAGCAGTTTATCGCAGGGGGCATCTAATGAAAAACTGTTTTTT
v_call: TRBV27; j_call: TRBJ1-1; clone_size: -; d_call: TRBD1; cdr3_aa: CASSLDTGTDEAFF; cdr3_nt: TGTGCCAGCAGTTTAGATACCGGGACAGATGAAGCTTTCTTT
v_call: TRBV27; j_call: TRBJ1-1; clone_size: once; d_call: -; cdr3_aa: CASSLSTGKKPAFF; cdr3_nt: TGTGCCAGCAGTTTATCGACAGGCAAAAAACCAGCTTTCTTT
v_call: TRBV9; j_call: TRBJ2-2; clone_size: -; d_call: TRBD1; cdr3_aa: CASSVAVGTGGTGELFF; cdr3_nt: TGTGCCAGCAGCGTAGCTGTGGGGACAGGGGGAACCGGGGAGCTGTTTTTT
v_call: TRBV28; j_call: TRBJ2-2; clone_size: -; d_call: TRBD1; cdr3_aa: CASSPRGRGRSRTGELFF; cdr3_nt: TGTGCCAGCAGCCCCAGGGGTAGGGGGCGAAGTAGGACCGGGGAGCTGTTTTTT
v_call: TRBV28; j_call: TRBJ1-5; clone_size: once; d_call: -; cdr3_aa: CASSSSGHFF; cdr3_nt: TGTGCCAGCAGTTCCTCCGGACATTTCTTT
v_call: TRBV27; j_call: TRBJ1-4; clone_size: -; d_call: -; cdr3_aa: CASNTLGGSEKLFF; cdr3_nt: TGTGCCAGCAACACACTGGGAGGTAGTGAAAAACTGTTTTTT
v_call: TRBV7-2; j_call: TRBJ2-5; clone_size: -; d_call: -; cdr3_aa: CASSTFAGREYF; cdr3_nt: TGTGCCAGCAGCACTTTCGCGGGACGGGAGTACTTC
v_call: TRBV7-8; j_call: TRBJ1-1; clone_size: -; d_call: -; cdr3_aa: CASSLVGGNTEAFF; cdr3_nt: TGTGCCAGCAGCTTAGTAGGAGGGAACACTGAAGCTTTCTTT
v_call: TRBV4-2; j_call: TRBJ1-6; clone_size: -; d_call: TRBD1; cdr3_aa: CASSQGTGQVISPLHF; cdr3_nt: TGTGCCAGCAGCCAAGGAACAGGACAGGTAATCTCACCCCTCCACTTT
v_call: TRBV12-3/TRBV12-4; j_call: TRBJ1-2; clone_size: -; d_call: -; cdr3_aa: CASSPTGGYGYTF; cdr3_nt: TGTGCCAGCAGCCCCACGGGGGGCTATGGCTACACCTTC
v_call: TRBV7-9; j_call: TRBJ1-1; clone_size: -; d_call: -; cdr3_aa: CASIMTTSPEAFF; cdr3_nt: TGTGCCAGCATCATGACAACCTCCCCTGAAGCTTTCTTT
v_call: TRBV7-2; j_call: TRBJ1-2; clone_size: once; d_call: -; cdr3_aa: CASSSRLDSDYGYTF; cdr3_nt: TGTGCCAGCAGCTCAAGACTGGACAGTGACTATGGCTACACCTTC
v_call: TRBV5-1; j_call: TRBJ2-2; clone_size: once; d_call: TRBD2; cdr3_aa: CASSLVGAGLAGIRAGELFF; cdr3_nt: TGCGCCAGCAGCTTGGTGGGCGCGGGACTAGCGGGAATAAGGGCCGGGGAGCTGTTTTTT
v_call: TRBV15; j_call: TRBJ2-7; clone_size: -; d_call: -; cdr3_aa: CATSRGGSESYEQYF; cdr3_nt: TGTGCCACCAGCAGAGGAGGGTCGGAATCCTACGAGCAGTACTTC
v_call: TRBV5-1; j_call: TRBJ2-2; clone_size: -; d_call: -; cdr3_aa: CASRLSTANTGELFF; cdr3_nt: TGCGCCAGTAGATTATCGACAGCGAACACCGGGGAGCTGTTTTTT
v_call: TRBV6-1; j_call: TRBJ1-1; clone_size: -; d_call: -; cdr3_aa: CASSDRGAEAFF; cdr3_nt: TGTGCCAGCAGTGATCGGGGGGCTGAAGCTTTCTTT
v_call: TRBV6-2/TRBV6-3; j_call: TRBJ2-5; clone_size: -; d_call: -; cdr3_aa: CASSYRGREETQYF; cdr3_nt: TGTGCCAGCAGTTACCGAGGCAGGGAAGAGACCCAGTACTTC
v_call: TRBV30; j_call: TRBJ1-2; clone_size: -; d_call: -; cdr3_aa: CAWSVRGDGYTF; cdr3_nt: TGTGCCTGGAGTGTACGCGGGGATGGCTACACCTTC
v_call: TRBV6-2/TRBV6-3; j_call: TRBJ1-5; clone_size: -; d_call: TRBD1; cdr3_aa: CASSYGLWQGAGQPQHF; cdr3_nt: TGTGCCAGCAGTTATGGTTTATGGCAGGGGGCGGGTCAGCCCCAGCATTTT
v_call: TRBV21-1; j_call: TRBJ1-3; clone_size: -; d_call: -; cdr3_aa: CASSKGEGPGTGGHSSGNTIYF; cdr3_nt: TGTGCCAGCAGCAAAGGGGAAGGGCCGGGGACAGGGGGCCATAGCTCTGGAAACACCATATATTTT
v_call: TRBV18; j_call: TRBJ1-4; clone_size: few; d_call: -; cdr3_aa: CASSRTATNEKLFF; cdr3_nt: TGTGCCAGCTCGCGGACAGCAACTAATGAAAAACTGTTTTTT
v_call: TRBV27; j_call: TRBJ2-3; clone_size: -; d_call: -; cdr3_aa: CASNSNSDTQYF; cdr3_nt: TGTGCCAGCAACAGTAATTCGGATACGCAGTATTTT
v_call: TRBV7-2; j_call: TRBJ1-1; clone_size: -; d_call: -; cdr3_aa: CASSLRPGITEAFF; cdr3_nt: TGTGCCAGCAGCCTTCGTCCGGGGATCACTGAAGCTTTCTTT
v_call: TRBV27; j_call: TRBJ2-1; clone_size: -; d_call: TRBD2; cdr3_aa: CASSLLGLAHNNEQFF; cdr3_nt: TGTGCCAGCAGTTTACTGGGACTAGCGCATAACAATGAGCAGTTCTTC
v_call: TRBV3-1/TRBV3-2; j_call: TRBJ2-4; clone_size: -; d_call: -; cdr3_aa: CASSQGYSRSFHIQYF; cdr3_nt: TGTGCCAGCAGCCAAGGTTATTCTAGAAGTTTTCACATTCAGTACTTC
v_call: TRBV19; j_call: TRBJ1-1; clone_size: -; d_call: TRBD1; cdr3_aa: CASSPGQGWPNTEAFF; cdr3_nt: TGTGCCAGTAGCCCGGGACAGGGATGGCCGAACACTGAAGCTTTCTTT
v_call: TRBV5-1; j_call: TRBJ2-1; clone_size: few; d_call: TRBD2; cdr3_aa: CASSLFAGVSYNEQFF; cdr3_nt: TGCGCCAGCAGCTTGTTCGCGGGAGTGTCCTACAATGAGCAGTTCTTC
v_call: TRBV9; j_call: TRBJ2-3; clone_size: -; d_call: TRBD2; cdr3_aa: CASSGGAGGRTDTQYF; cdr3_nt: TGTGCCAGCAGCGGAGGGGCGGGAGGGAGGACAGATACGCAGTATTTT
v_call: TRBV7-9; j_call: TRBJ1-2; clone_size: -; d_call: TRBD1; cdr3_aa: CASSAGTANLYGYIF; cdr3_nt: TGTGCCAGCAGCGCCGGGACAGCGAACCTCTATGGCTACATCTTC
v_call: TRBV28; j_call: TRBJ2-7; clone_size: -; d_call: TRBD1; cdr3_aa: CASSLWGQGISYEQYF; cdr3_nt: TGTGCCAGCAGTTTATGGGGACAGGGCATCTCCTACGAGCAGTACTTC
v_call: TRBV5-1; j_call: TRBJ1-3; clone_size: -; d_call: -; cdr3_aa: CASSSARPGNTIYF; cdr3_nt: TGCGCCAGCAGCTCTGCCAGGCCTGGAAACACCATATATTTT
v_call: TRBV27; j_call: TRBJ2-6; clone_size: -; d_call: TRBD1; cdr3_aa: CASRQGAGANVLTF; cdr3_nt: TGTGCCAGCAGACAGGGGGCCGGGGCCAACGTCCTGACTTTC